Listed below are T cell receptor beta chains from one sample, sequenced in a study of vaccination effects on CD4 cells after COVID-19. Measured with immunoSEQ multiplex PCR; TCRdb has only the in-frame clones, and not every one. The sample has about 66,000 clones; under 80% are singletons. No antigens are known for them. Sequencing was performed on CD4+ T cells from PBMCs cultured without peptide, taken after COVID-19 vaccination. The receptor source for this set is a human donor who received a COVID-19 vaccine. Each CDR3 is given without its conserved first and last residue. Clone size appears in some rows only: once, few, many, or a class for an expanded clone.

v_gene: TRBV19
j_gene: TRBJ1-1
abundance: NA
CDR3aa: ASSTAGSVGTEAF

v_gene: TRBV5-1
j_gene: TRBJ1-1
abundance: few
CDR3aa: ASSLGQGGTEAF

v_gene: TRBV7-7
j_gene: TRBJ2-1
abundance: NA
CDR3aa: ASSLTGVNEQF

v_gene: TRBV30
j_gene: TRBJ2-1
abundance: NA
CDR3aa: AWGTGSYNEQF

v_gene: TRBV7-3
j_gene: TRBJ1-1
abundance: NA
CDR3aa: ASSQRLNTEAF

v_gene: TRBV5-4
j_gene: TRBJ2-5
abundance: once
CDR3aa: ASSLRTGGQETQY

v_gene: TRBV5-1
j_gene: TRBJ2-3
abundance: NA
CDR3aa: ASSLGNPTSTDTQY

v_gene: TRBV7-2
j_gene: TRBJ2-1
abundance: NA
CDR3aa: ASSLVASAREQF

v_gene: TRBV5-6
j_gene: TRBJ1-1
abundance: few
CDR3aa: ASSLSGQGGTEAF

v_gene: TRBV6-1
j_gene: TRBJ1-5
abundance: NA
CDR3aa: ASSEWDPQH

v_gene: TRBV14
j_gene: TRBJ1-1
abundance: NA
CDR3aa: ASSQDLRNTEAF

v_gene: TRBV28
j_gene: TRBJ2-2
abundance: NA
CDR3aa: ASSWGTFTGELF

v_gene: TRBV18
j_gene: TRBJ2-2
abundance: once
CDR3aa: ASSGTGSAGELF

v_gene: TRBV18
j_gene: TRBJ2-5
abundance: NA
CDR3aa: ASKGQSQETQY

v_gene: TRBV10-1
j_gene: TRBJ1-2
abundance: few
CDR3aa: ASSESRPNYGYT

v_gene: TRBV9
j_gene: TRBJ2-1
abundance: NA
CDR3aa: ASKGSYNEQF

v_gene: TRBV18
j_gene: TRBJ1-2
abundance: NA
CDR3aa: ASSRRGNDGYT

v_gene: TRBV5-1
j_gene: TRBJ1-1
abundance: NA
CDR3aa: ASSGDGYTEAF

v_gene: TRBV6-5
j_gene: TRBJ2-3
abundance: NA
CDR3aa: ASRSRPSTDTQY

v_gene: TRBV19
j_gene: TRBJ2-5
abundance: NA
CDR3aa: ASSASRGDQY

v_gene: TRBV5-1
j_gene: TRBJ1-4
abundance: once
CDR3aa: ASSLGRNLEKLF

v_gene: TRBV6-1
j_gene: TRBJ1-2
abundance: few
CDR3aa: ASSDQGYGYT

v_gene: TRBV9
j_gene: TRBJ2-2
abundance: NA
CDR3aa: ASSVFSAGNGELF

v_gene: TRBV5-1
j_gene: TRBJ2-1
abundance: NA
CDR3aa: ASSLVGTSPTHNEQF

v_gene: TRBV6-6
j_gene: TRBJ1-6
abundance: NA
CDR3aa: ASRVRQGENSPLH

v_gene: TRBV2
j_gene: TRBJ2-5
abundance: NA
CDR3aa: ATTGTAGETQY

v_gene: TRBV5-1
j_gene: TRBJ2-5
abundance: NA
CDR3aa: ASSFSGTGAETQY

v_gene: TRBV19
j_gene: TRBJ1-2
abundance: once
CDR3aa: ASRSPGGSYGYT

v_gene: TRBV19
j_gene: TRBJ1-1
abundance: few
CDR3aa: ASSRVNTEAF

v_gene: TRBV27
j_gene: TRBJ1-1
abundance: NA
CDR3aa: ASSERSYTEAF

v_gene: TRBV6-5
j_gene: TRBJ1-1
abundance: NA
CDR3aa: ASSPDRGETEAF

v_gene: TRBV2
j_gene: TRBJ1-1
abundance: NA
CDR3aa: ASSETNEGAREAF

v_gene: TRBV5-1
j_gene: TRBJ1-2
abundance: few
CDR3aa: ASSFQENYGYT

v_gene: TRBV9
j_gene: TRBJ2-3
abundance: NA
CDR3aa: ASSITDTQY

v_gene: TRBV10-2
j_gene: TRBJ1-2
abundance: NA
CDR3aa: ASSEEEGPGVYYGYT

v_gene: TRBV24-1
j_gene: TRBJ2-5
abundance: NA
CDR3aa: ATSDSQGGTPQETQY

v_gene: TRBV2
j_gene: TRBJ1-1
abundance: NA
CDR3aa: ASSGRQGTNTEAF

v_gene: TRBV2
j_gene: TRBJ1-5
abundance: NA
CDR3aa: ASSEGRGTQPQH

v_gene: TRBV19
j_gene: TRBJ1-6
abundance: NA
CDR3aa: ASSILAGKDSPLH

v_gene: TRBV4-1
j_gene: TRBJ2-5
abundance: NA
CDR3aa: ASSGYRGRKETQY

v_gene: TRBV5-1
j_gene: TRBJ1-1
abundance: NA
CDR3aa: ASSSGQAYTEAF

v_gene: TRBV5-1
j_gene: TRBJ2-5
abundance: NA
CDR3aa: ASSPGRTQETQY

v_gene: TRBV28
j_gene: TRBJ2-6
abundance: NA
CDR3aa: ASSLGGSGANVLT

v_gene: TRBV5-5
j_gene: TRBJ1-4
abundance: NA
CDR3aa: ASSQDDEKLF

v_gene: TRBV15
j_gene: TRBJ2-3
abundance: NA
CDR3aa: ATSRVHTGGPLDTQY

v_gene: TRBV30
j_gene: TRBJ1-3
abundance: NA
CDR3aa: AWSRIRGSSGNTIY

v_gene: TRBV5-1
j_gene: TRBJ2-5
abundance: NA
CDR3aa: ASSLGTGGFETQY

v_gene: TRBV11-1
j_gene: TRBJ2-6
abundance: NA
CDR3aa: ASSLGGARGANVLT

v_gene: TRBV2
j_gene: TRBJ1-2
abundance: NA
CDR3aa: ASSEETAGYT

v_gene: TRBV24-1
j_gene: TRBJ2-3
abundance: NA
CDR3aa: ATSDPGLAGESDTQY

v_gene: TRBV18
j_gene: TRBJ1-2
abundance: few
CDR3aa: ASSPGGNHGYT

v_gene: TRBV28
j_gene: TRBJ1-1
abundance: NA
CDR3aa: ATQGYQDTEAF

v_gene: TRBV19
j_gene: TRBJ1-4
abundance: NA
CDR3aa: ASSMVISNEKLF

v_gene: TRBV15
j_gene: TRBJ1-1
abundance: NA
CDR3aa: ATSMGRLNTEAF

v_gene: TRBV24-1
j_gene: TRBJ2-5
abundance: NA
CDR3aa: ATSDLAGEGETQY